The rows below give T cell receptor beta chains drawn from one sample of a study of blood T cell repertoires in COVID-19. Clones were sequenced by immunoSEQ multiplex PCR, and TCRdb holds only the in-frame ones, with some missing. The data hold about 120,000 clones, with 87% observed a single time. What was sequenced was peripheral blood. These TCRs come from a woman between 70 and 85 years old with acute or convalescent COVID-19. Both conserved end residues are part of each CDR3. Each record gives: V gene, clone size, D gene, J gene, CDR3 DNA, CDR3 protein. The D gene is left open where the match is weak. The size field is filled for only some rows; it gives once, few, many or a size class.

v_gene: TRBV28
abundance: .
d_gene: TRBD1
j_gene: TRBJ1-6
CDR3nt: TGTGCCAGCAGGACAGGGGGGACCTATAATTCACCCCTCCACTTT
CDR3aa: CASRTGGTYNSPLHF

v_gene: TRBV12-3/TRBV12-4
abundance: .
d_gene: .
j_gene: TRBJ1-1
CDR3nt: TGTGCCAGCAGCCGGACTAGGGACACTGAAGCTTTCTTT
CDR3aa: CASSRTRDTEAFF

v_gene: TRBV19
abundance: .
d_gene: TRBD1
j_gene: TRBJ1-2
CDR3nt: TGTGCCAGTAGTAGAACAGGGGGCGACTATGGCTACACCTTC
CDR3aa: CASSRTGGDYGYTF

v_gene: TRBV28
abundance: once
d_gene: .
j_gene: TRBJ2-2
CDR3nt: TGTGCCAGCACCTCGTACACCGGGGAGCTGTTTTTT
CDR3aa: CASTSYTGELFF

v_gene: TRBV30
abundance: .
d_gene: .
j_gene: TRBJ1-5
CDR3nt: TGTGCCTGGAGTATCTCTTCAACAGGGTATCAGCCCCAGCATTTT
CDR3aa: CAWSISSTGYQPQHF

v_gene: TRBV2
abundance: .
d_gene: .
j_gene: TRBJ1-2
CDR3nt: TGTGCCAGCAGTAAGACACTTGGCTACACCTTC
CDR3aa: CASSKTLGYTF

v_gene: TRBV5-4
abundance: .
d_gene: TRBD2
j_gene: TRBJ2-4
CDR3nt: TGTGCCAGCAGCGATCCTAGCGGTCCAGAGTACTTC
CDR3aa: CASSDPSGPEYF

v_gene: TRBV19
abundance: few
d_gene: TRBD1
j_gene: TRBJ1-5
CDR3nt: TGTGCCAGTAGGGGACAGCATCAGCCCCAGCATTTT
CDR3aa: CASRGQHQPQHF

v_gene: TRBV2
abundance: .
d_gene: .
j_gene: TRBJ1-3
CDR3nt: TGTGCCAGCAGTGACCAGGGAAACACCATATATTTT
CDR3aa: CASSDQGNTIYF

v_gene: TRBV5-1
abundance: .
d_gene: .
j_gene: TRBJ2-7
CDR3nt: TGCGCCAGCAGCTGGGGTGGGGAGTCCGGCAGCGAGCAGTACTTC
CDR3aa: CASSWGGESGSEQYF

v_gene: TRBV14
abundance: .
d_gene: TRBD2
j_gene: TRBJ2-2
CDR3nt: TGTGCCAGCAGAAAGCGGGGGCCGAACACCGGGGAGCTGTTTTTT
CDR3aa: CASRKRGPNTGELFF

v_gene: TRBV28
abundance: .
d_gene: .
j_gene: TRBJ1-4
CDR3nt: TGTGCCAGCAGGTCTCAGGGTAATGAAAAACTGTTTTTT
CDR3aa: CASRSQGNEKLFF

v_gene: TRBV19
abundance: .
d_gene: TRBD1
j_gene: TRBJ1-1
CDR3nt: TGTGCCAGCCCCACTCCGGGACAGGGCTTATTCACTGAAGCTTTCTTT
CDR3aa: CASPTPGQGLFTEAFF

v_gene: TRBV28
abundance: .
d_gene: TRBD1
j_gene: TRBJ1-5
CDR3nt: TGTGCCAGCAGTATTTCCGATCTGGACAGGTCGAGCAATCAGCCCCAGCATTTT
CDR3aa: CASSISDLDRSSNQPQHF

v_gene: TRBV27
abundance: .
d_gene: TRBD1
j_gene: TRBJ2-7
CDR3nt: TGTGCCAGCAGTTTATCGACAGGGGCCGACGAGCAGTACTTC
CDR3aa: CASSLSTGADEQYF

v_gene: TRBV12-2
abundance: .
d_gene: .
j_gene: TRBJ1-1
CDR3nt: TGTGCAAGTCGCTTAGGTCGACAGTTGGTCACTGAAGCTTTCTTT
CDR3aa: CASRLGRQLVTEAFF

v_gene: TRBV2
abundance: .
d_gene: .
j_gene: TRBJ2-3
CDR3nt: TGTGCCAGCGGCCTAGCGACAGATACGCAGTATTTT
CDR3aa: CASGLATDTQYF

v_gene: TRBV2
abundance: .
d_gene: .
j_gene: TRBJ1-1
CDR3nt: TGTGCCAGCCTCTTACAGTGGGCCACTGAAGCTTTCTTT
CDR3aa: CASLLQWATEAFF

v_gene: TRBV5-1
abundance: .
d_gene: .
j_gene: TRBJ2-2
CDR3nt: TGCGCCAGCAGCTTATCGGCCCTAGCCAACACCGGGGAGCTGTTTTTT
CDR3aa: CASSLSALANTGELFF

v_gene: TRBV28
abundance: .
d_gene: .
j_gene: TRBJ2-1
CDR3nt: TGTGCCAGCAGTTTAAGGCGTGCGGTCTCCTACAATGAGCAGTTCTTC
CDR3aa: CASSLRRAVSYNEQFF

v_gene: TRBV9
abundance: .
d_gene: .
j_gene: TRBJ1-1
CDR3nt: TGTGCCAGCAGCGATGAAGGAGCCCTGAACACTGAAGCTTTCTTT
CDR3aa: CASSDEGALNTEAFF

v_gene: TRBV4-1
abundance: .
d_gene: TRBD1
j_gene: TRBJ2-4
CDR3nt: TGCGCCAGCAGCCAAGTCGCCTCGCAGGGGGCACGCTTC
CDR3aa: CASSQVASQGARF

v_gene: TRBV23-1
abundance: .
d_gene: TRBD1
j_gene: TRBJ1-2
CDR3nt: TGCGCCAGCAGGAGACAGGGGTATGGCTACACCTTC
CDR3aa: CASRRQGYGYTF

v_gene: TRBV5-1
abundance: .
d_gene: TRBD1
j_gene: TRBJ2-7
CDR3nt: TGCGCCAGCAGCTTGGGACAGGGGGGTTACGAGCAGTACTTC
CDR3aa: CASSLGQGGYEQYF

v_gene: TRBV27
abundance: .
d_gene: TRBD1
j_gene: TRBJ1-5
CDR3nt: TGTGCCAGCAGCCCGGGACAGAATCAGCCCCAGCATTTT
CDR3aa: CASSPGQNQPQHF

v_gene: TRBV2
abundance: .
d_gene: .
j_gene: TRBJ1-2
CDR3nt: TGTGCCAGCAGTGAATCTATGTACTATGGCTACACCTTC
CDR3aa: CASSESMYYGYTF

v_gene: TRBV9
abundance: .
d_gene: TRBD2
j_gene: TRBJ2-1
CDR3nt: TGTGCCAGCAGCGTCAGTGGCGGGGGGGCCAACAATGAGCAGTTCTTC
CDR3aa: CASSVSGGGANNEQFF

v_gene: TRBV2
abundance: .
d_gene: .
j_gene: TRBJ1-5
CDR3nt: TGTGCCAGCAGGATCCTCAGTAATCAGCCCCAGCATTTT
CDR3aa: CASRILSNQPQHF